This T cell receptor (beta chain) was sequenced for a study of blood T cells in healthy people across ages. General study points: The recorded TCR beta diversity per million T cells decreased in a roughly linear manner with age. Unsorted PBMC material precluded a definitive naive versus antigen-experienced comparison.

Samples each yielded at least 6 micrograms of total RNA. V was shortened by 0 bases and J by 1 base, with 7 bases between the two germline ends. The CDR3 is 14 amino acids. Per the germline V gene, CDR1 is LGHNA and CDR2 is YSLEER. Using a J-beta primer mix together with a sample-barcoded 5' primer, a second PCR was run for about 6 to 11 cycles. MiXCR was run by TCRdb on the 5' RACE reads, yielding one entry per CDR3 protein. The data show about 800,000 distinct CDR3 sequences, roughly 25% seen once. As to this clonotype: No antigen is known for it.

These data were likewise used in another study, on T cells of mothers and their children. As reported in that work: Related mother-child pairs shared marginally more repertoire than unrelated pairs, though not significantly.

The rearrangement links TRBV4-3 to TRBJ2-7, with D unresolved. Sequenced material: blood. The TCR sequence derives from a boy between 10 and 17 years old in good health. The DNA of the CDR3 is TGCGCCAGCAGCCAAGAGGGCGGTTCCTACGAGCAGTACTTC. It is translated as CASSQEGGSYEQYF.